The rows below give T cell receptor beta chains drawn from one sample of a study of shared clonotypes between healthy human individuals. Data came from immunoSEQ multiplex PCR; TCRdb stores just in-frame clones and leaves some out. The sample includes over a million clones, under 80% of them seen just once. The sample was memory CD4+ T cells sorted from blood. Receptors originate from a man aged 18 to 29 in good health. The CDR3 runs from the conserved cysteine through the conserved F or W. A D gene is named only where the DNA matches it firmly. Where a row states a size, it is once, few, many or the class of an expanded clone; other rows omit it.

- | TRBJ2-7 | - | TRBV5-1 | TGCGCCAGCAGCTTGGGAGGGGATAGTTACGAGCAGTACTTC | CASSLGGDSYEQYF
- | TRBJ1-5 | - | TRBV1 | TGCACCAGCAGCCAAAAAGAGGACTTTAGAGATTTTAGCAATCAGCCCCAGCATTTT | CTSSQKEDFRDFSNQPQHF
- | TRBJ2-5 | - | TRBV29-1 | TGCAGCGTGATGCCTGGAGAGACCCAGTACTTC | CSVMPGETQYF
- | TRBJ1-3 | - | TRBV5-1 | TGCGCCAGCAGCTTAAATTGGAACAGGGATCTCTCTGGAAACACCATATATTTT | CASSLNWNRDLSGNTIYF
- | TRBJ2-2 | - | TRBV10-1 | TGCGCCAGCAGCCAGGGACAAATGGGGTCCGGGGAGCTGTTTTTT | CASSQGQMGSGELFF
- | TRBJ1-6 | - | TRBV7-9 | TGTGCCAGCAGCTTAGATGGGGATTCACCCCTCCACTTT | CASSLDGDSPLHF
- | TRBJ2-7 | - | TRBV11-2 | TGTGCCAGCAGCTTAGGAAGGATTACCTACGAGCAGTACTTC | CASSLGRITYEQYF
- | TRBJ1-2 | - | TRBV9 | TGTGCCAGCAGCCTTGGGGAGTATGGCTACACCTTC | CASSLGEYGYTF
- | TRBJ1-4 | - | TRBV20-1 | TGCAGTGCTAGAACAGAACTAAAACTGTTTTTT | CSARTELKLFF
- | TRBJ1-2 | TRBD1 | TRBV19 | TGTGCCAGTAGTACGACAGGGGGTGGTTATGGCTACACCTTC | CASSTTGGGYGYTF
- | TRBJ2-7 | TRBD2 | TRBV7-2 | TGTGCCAGCAGATTTATAGCGGGAGGCACCTACGAGCAGTACTTC | CASRFIAGGTYEQYF
- | TRBJ1-2 | TRBD1 | TRBV6-5 | TGTGCCAGCAGTCCACAGGGGACTAACTATGGCTACACCTTC | CASSPQGTNYGYTF
- | TRBJ2-7 | TRBD2 | TRBV6-1 | TGTGCCAGCAGTGAAGCGCGGGGGACCTACTACGAGCAGTACTTC | CASSEARGTYYEQYF
- | TRBJ1-2 | - | TRBV6-5 | TGTGCCAGCAGGCTGACGGATAACTATGGCTACACCTTC | CASRLTDNYGYTF
- | TRBJ1-3 | - | TRBV6-5 | TGTGCCAGCAGTTGGGACGGGAGCTCTGGAAACACCATATATTTT | CASSWDGSSGNTIYF
- | TRBJ2-1 | - | TRBV27 | TGTGCCAGCAGGATCCGGGTACGTAATGAGCAGTTCTTC | CASRIRVRNEQFF
few | TRBJ1-4 | - | TRBV4-2 | TGTGCCAGCAGCCAAGAAGGTGCGGGGAGGACTAATGAAAAACTGTTTTTT | CASSQEGAGRTNEKLFF
- | TRBJ1-2 | - | TRBV18 | TGTGCCAGCTCACCACTGGCGGCCCGCGAGGGCTACACCTTC | CASSPLAAREGYTF
- | TRBJ1-6 | - | TRBV6-5 | TGTGCCAGCAGTTACTCGTCCGGGAAACATTCACCCCTCCACTTT | CASSYSSGKHSPLHF
- | TRBJ2-3 | TRBD2 | TRBV7-2 | TGTGCCAGCAGCTTAGGAGGCGGGAGGTCGCCAGATACGCAGTATTTT | CASSLGGGRSPDTQYF
- | TRBJ2-1 | TRBD2 | TRBV29-1 | TGCAGCGCCTTTGGCGGGGGGAGCTCCTACAATGAGCAGTTCTTC | CSAFGGGSSYNEQFF
once | TRBJ1-2 | - | TRBV30 | TGTGCCTGGGGGGTAGGGGGCTATGGCTACACCTTC | CAWGVGGYGYTF
- | TRBJ2-5 | - | TRBV9 | TGTGCTAGCAGCGTAGGAGGGGGTCACGAGACCCAGTACTTC | CASSVGGGHETQYF
- | TRBJ2-7 | TRBD2 | TRBV2 | TGTGCCAGCGGAGAGCGGGAGACGAAAAACGAGCAGTACTTC | CASGERETKNEQYF
once | TRBJ1-2 | TRBD1 | TRBV9 | TGTGCCAGCAGCTACCAGGGACAGGGGGCTGACGGCTACACCTTC | CASSYQGQGADGYTF
- | TRBJ1-3 | - | TRBV7-6 | TGTGCCAGCAGTACCTACAGGGAAAACACCATATATTTT | CASSTYRENTIYF
- | TRBJ2-7 | - | TRBV5-1 | TGCGCCAGCAGCTTGGCCGTAATGGCTAGTGGTTTCGACGAGCAGTACTTC | CASSLAVMASGFDEQYF
- | TRBJ2-2 | TRBD2 | TRBV29-1 | TGCAGCGGGAGGACTAGCGGGGGCCACAACGCCGGGGAGCTGTTTTTT | CSGRTSGGHNAGELFF
- | TRBJ1-5 | - | TRBV6-1 | TGTGCCAGCAGTGAAGTGGGAAGGGCCGGCCAGCCCCAGCATTTT | CASSEVGRAGQPQHF
- | TRBJ2-5 | TRBD2 | TRBV2 | TGTGCCAGCAGTGATTCTAGCGGGGGGGCCGGATTAGTAAAGACCCAGTACTTC | CASSDSSGGAGLVKTQYF
- | TRBJ1-1 | - | TRBV5-1 | TGCGCCAGCAGCTTGGACAGCTTGAACACTGAAGCTTTCTTT | CASSLDSLNTEAFF
- | TRBJ2-5 | TRBD1 | TRBV19 | TGTGCCAGTAGTCGACGGACAGGGGGCCTAGAGACCCAGTACTTC | CASSRRTGGLETQYF
few | TRBJ2-1 | TRBD2 | TRBV7-2 | TGTGCCAGCAGGATTGGACTAGCGATCAATGAGCAGTTCTTC | CASRIGLAINEQFF
few | TRBJ1-4 | - | TRBV28 | TGTGCCAGCAGTGTCCCGGGAGTCTCCTGGGAAAAACTGTTTTTT | CASSVPGVSWEKLFF
- | TRBJ2-1 | - | TRBV4-1 | TGCGCCAGCAGCCAAGATCCCGGCCAAAGCTCCTACAATGAGCAGTTCTTC | CASSQDPGQSSYNEQFF
few | TRBJ1-2 | - | TRBV30 | TGTGCCTGGAGTGTAAGTGGGGGCAACTATGGCTACACCTTC | CAWSVSGGNYGYTF
- | TRBJ1-1 | - | TRBV18 | TGTGCCAGCTCACCACCGTGGAGTCTTACTGCCACTGAAGCTTTCTTT | CASSPPWSLTATEAFF